This T cell receptor (beta chain) was identified during a study of cytomegalovirus exposure and HLA in healthy donors. Study-level results: Cytomegalovirus association was listed for approximately 160 TCR beta chains. Researchers reportedly found TCR beta sequences accurately predicted most subjects' HLA-A and HLA-B alleles. There were reportedly fewer N-insertions in an Asian-associated ancestry cluster than the approximately 630-donor mean, in a later analysis.

This clone was picked up one time. The antigen is not known. PCR employed 60 Vbeta and 13 Jbeta primers. Some clones are missing from TCRdb's copy, which holds only in-frame ones; the method was immunoSEQ multiplex PCR. The table lists under 200,000 clones, 60% to 80% of them singletons. Input material: PBMCs. The clonotype originates from a middle-aged woman in good health and CMV-seropositive.

This CDR3 reads CASSLGLAGGQETQYF. The CDR3, as DNA: TGTGCCAGCAGCCTGGGACTAGCGGGAGGCCAAGAGACCCAGTACTTC. The chain carries TRBV9 and TRBJ2-5; 15 nucleotides line up with TRBD2. Germline V gene data show CDR1 as SGDLS and CDR2 as YYNGEE. V lost 4 bases, J lost 1 base, and 2 bases stayed unmatched. The CDR3 has 16 amino acids.